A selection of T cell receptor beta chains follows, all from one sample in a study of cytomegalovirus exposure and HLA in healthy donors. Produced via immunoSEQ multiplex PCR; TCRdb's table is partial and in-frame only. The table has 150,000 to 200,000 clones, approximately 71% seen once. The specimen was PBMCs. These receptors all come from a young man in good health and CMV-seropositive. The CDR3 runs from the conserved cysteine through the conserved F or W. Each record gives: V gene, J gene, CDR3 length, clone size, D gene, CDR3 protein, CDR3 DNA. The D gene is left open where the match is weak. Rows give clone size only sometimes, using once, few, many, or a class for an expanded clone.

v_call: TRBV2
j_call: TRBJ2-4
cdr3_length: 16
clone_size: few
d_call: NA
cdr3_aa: CASSDLGGLAKNIQYF
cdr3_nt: TGTGCCAGCAGTGATCTGGGGGGACTAGCCAAAAACATTCAGTACTTC

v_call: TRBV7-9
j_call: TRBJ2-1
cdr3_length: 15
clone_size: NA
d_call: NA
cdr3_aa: CASSRGTASYNEQFF
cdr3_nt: TGTGCCAGCAGCCGCGGGACAGCCTCCTACAATGAGCAGTTCTTC

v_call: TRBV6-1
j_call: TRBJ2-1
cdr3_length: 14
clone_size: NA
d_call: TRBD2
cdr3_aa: CANLPLAGGNEQFF
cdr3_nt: TGTGCCAACCTCCCCCTAGCGGGAGGCAATGAGCAGTTCTTC

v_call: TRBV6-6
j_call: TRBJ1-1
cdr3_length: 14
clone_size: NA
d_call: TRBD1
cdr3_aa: CASSLGQTNTEAFF
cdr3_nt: TGTGCCAGCAGTTTGGGACAGACGAACACTGAAGCTTTCTTT

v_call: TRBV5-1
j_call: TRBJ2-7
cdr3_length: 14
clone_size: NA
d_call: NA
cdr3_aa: CASSLEAGVYEQYF
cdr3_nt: TGCGCCAGCAGCTTGGAGGCAGGGGTATACGAGCAGTACTTC

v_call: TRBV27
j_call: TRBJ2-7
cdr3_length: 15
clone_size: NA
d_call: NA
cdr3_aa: CASSSSSLTAYEQYF
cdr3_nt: TGTGCCAGCAGTTCGTCCAGTCTCACAGCCTACGAGCAGTACTTC

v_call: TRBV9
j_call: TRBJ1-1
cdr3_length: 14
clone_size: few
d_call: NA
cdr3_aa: CASNPWGDGTEAFF
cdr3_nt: TGTGCCAGCAACCCGTGGGGAGATGGCACTGAAGCTTTCTTT

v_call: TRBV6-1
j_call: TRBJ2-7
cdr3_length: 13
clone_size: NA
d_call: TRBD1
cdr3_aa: CASSETGFFEQYF
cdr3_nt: TGTGCCAGCAGTGAGACAGGGTTTTTCGAGCAGTACTTC

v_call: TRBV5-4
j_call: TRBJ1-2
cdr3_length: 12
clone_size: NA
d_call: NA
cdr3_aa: CASSQTNYGYTF
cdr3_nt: TGTGCCAGCAGCCAGACTAACTATGGCTACACCTTC

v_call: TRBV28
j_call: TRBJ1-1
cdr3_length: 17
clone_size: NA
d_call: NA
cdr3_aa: CASSPPRRSRKGAEAFF
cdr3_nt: TGTGCCAGCAGTCCCCCAAGAAGGAGTAGGAAAGGGGCTGAAGCTTTCTTT

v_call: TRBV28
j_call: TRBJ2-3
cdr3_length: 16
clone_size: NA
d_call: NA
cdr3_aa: CASSPRTQRNTDTQYF
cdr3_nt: TGTGCCAGCAGTCCCAGGACTCAGAGAAACACAGATACGCAGTATTTT

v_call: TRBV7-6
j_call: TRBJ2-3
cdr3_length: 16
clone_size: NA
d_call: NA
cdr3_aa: CASSKRIGGSTDTQYF
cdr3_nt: TGTGCCAGCAGCAAACGTATTGGCGGGAGCACAGATACGCAGTATTTT

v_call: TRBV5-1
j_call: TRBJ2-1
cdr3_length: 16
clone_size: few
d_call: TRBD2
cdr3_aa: CASSLASAGGRNEQFF
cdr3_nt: TGCGCCAGCAGCTTGGCCTCCGCGGGAGGGAGGAATGAGCAGTTCTTC

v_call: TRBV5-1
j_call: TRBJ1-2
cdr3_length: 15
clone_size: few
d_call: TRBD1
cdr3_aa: CASSSFSGGPEGYTF
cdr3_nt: TGCGCCAGCAGCTCGTTTTCAGGGGGCCCCGAGGGCTACACCTTC

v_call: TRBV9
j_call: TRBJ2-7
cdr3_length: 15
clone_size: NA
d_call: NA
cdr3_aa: CASSVGVVSVYEQYF
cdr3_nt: TGTGCCAGCAGCGTAGGAGTGGTTTCGGTTTACGAGCAGTACTTC

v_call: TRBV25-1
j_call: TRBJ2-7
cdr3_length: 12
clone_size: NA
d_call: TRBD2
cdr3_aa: CASAGGGHEQYF
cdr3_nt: TGTGCCAGCGCGGGAGGGGGTCACGAGCAGTACTTC

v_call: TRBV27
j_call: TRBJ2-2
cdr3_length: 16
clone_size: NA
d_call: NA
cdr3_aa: CASSLTSVFHTGELFF
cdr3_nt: TGTGCCAGCAGTCTAACAAGCGTTTTTCACACCGGGGAGCTGTTTTTT

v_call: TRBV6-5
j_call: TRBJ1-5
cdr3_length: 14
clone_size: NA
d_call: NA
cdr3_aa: CASSLLGISQPQHF
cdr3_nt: TGTGCCAGCAGTTTACTAGGAATCAGTCAGCCCCAGCATTTT

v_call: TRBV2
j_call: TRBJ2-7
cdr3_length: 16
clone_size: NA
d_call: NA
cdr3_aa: CASGEGGRWISGEQYF
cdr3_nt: TGTGCCAGTGGTGAGGGGGGGCGATGGATAAGCGGCGAGCAGTACTTC

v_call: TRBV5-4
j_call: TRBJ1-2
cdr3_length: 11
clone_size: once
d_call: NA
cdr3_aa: CASSGSMRYTF
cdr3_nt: TGTGCCAGCAGCGGGAGTATGCGCTACACCTTC

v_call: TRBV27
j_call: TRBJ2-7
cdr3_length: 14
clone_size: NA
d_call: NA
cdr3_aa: CASSLQRNSYEQYF
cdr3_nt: TGTGCCAGCAGCCTCCAGCGGAACTCCTACGAGCAGTACTTC

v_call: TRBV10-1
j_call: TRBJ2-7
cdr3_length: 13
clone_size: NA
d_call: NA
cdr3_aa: CASSEDRWGEQYF
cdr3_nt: TGCGCCAGCAGTGAGGACAGGTGGGGCGAGCAGTACTTC

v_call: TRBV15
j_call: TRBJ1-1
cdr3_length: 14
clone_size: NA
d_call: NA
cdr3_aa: CASNGGGFLDEAFF
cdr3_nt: TGTGCCAGTAACGGTGGGGGGTTTTTGGATGAAGCTTTCTTT

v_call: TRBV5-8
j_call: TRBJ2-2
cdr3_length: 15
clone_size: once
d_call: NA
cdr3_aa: CASSLGLVNTGELFF
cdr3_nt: TGTGCCAGCAGCTTGGGGCTGGTGAACACCGGGGAGCTGTTTTTT

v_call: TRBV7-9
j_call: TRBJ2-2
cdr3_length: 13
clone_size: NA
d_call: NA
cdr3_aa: CASSLERTGELFF
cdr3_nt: TGTGCCAGCAGCTTAGAGCGCACCGGGGAGCTGTTTTTT

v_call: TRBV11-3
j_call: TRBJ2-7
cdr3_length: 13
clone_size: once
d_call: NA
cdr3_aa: CASSLAGMYEQYF
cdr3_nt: TGTGCCAGCAGCTTAGCAGGAATGTACGAGCAGTACTTC

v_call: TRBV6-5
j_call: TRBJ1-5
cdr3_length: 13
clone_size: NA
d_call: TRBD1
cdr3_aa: CASRRQGDQPQHF
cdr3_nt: TGTGCCAGCAGGCGACAGGGTGATCAGCCCCAGCATTTT

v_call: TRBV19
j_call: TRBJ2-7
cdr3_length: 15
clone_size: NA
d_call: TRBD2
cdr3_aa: CASRPIAGGPYEQYF
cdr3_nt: TGTGCCAGTAGACCGATAGCGGGAGGACCCTACGAGCAGTACTTC

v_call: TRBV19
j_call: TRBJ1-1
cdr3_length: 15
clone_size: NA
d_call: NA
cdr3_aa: CASSIEASGPTEAFF
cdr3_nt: TGTGCCAGTAGTATAGAGGCTTCAGGGCCCACTGAAGCTTTCTTT

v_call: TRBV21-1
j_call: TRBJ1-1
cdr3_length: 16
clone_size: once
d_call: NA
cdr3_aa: CASSTNSLTGLAEAFF
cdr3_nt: TGTGCCAGCAGCACAAACTCATTAACAGGGTTGGCTGAAGCTTTCTTT

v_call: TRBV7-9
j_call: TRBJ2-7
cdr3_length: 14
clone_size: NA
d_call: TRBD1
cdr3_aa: CASSRAGTEAEQYF
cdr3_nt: TGTGCCAGCAGCAGAGCCGGGACAGAGGCCGAGCAGTACTTC

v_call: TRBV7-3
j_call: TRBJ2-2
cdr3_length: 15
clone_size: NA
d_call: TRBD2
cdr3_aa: CASSLNGGEAGELFF
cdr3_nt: TGTGCCAGCAGCTTAAATGGGGGGGAGGCCGGGGAGCTGTTTTTT

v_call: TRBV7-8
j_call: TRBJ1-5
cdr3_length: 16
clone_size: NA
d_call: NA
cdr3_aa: CASSAPPTIGNQPQHF
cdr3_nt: TGTGCCAGCAGCGCCCCCCCCACAATTGGCAATCAGCCCCAGCATTTT

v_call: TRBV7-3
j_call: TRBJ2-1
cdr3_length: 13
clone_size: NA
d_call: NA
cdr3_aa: CASKIQGYNEQFF
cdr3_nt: TGTGCCAGCAAAATACAGGGTTACAATGAGCAGTTCTTC

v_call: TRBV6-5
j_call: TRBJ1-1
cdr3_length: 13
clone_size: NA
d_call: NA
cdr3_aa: CASTPLSHSEAFF
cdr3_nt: TGTGCCAGCACCCCCTTAAGCCACAGTGAAGCTTTCTTT

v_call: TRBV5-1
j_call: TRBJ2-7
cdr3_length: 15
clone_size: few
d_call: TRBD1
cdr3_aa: CASSLGTGNVNEQYF
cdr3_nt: TGCGCCAGCAGCCTAGGGACAGGGAACGTGAACGAGCAGTACTTC

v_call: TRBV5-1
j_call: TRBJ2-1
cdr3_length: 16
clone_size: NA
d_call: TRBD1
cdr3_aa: CASSSEDRALYNEQFF
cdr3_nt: TGCGCCAGCAGCTCCGAAGACAGGGCCCTATACAATGAGCAGTTCTTC

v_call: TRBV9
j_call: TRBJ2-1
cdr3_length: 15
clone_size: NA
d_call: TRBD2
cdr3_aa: CASSTLAGIYNEQFF
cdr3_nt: TGTGCCAGCAGCACATTAGCGGGTATTTACAATGAGCAGTTCTTC

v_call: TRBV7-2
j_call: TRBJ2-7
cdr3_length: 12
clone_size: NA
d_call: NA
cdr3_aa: CASSRDFNEQYF
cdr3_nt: TGTGCCAGCAGCCGAGATTTTAACGAGCAGTACTTC